This TCR beta chain was documented in a study of blood T cell repertoires in COVID-19. The CDR3 is 13 amino acids. Germline V gene sequence: CDR1 SGHAT, CDR2 FQNNGV. V was shortened by 6 bases and J by 4 bases, with 7 bases between the two germline ends. The repertoire was sequenced with immunoSEQ multiplex PCR; TCRdb's copy has only in-frame clones and lacks some. The repertoire includes 68,000 or so clones, about 88% of them detected once, and about 8.1% sits in the top ten. V usage is TRBV11-2 and J usage is TRBJ1-6, with D tentatively TRBD1 (5 bases). Sequencing input: peripheral blood. The receptor's source is a man aged 45 to 65 with active COVID-19. The CDR3: CASRGGYNSPLHF. The CDR3 DNA reads TGTGCCAGCAGGGGGGGGTATAATTCACCCCTCCACTTT.